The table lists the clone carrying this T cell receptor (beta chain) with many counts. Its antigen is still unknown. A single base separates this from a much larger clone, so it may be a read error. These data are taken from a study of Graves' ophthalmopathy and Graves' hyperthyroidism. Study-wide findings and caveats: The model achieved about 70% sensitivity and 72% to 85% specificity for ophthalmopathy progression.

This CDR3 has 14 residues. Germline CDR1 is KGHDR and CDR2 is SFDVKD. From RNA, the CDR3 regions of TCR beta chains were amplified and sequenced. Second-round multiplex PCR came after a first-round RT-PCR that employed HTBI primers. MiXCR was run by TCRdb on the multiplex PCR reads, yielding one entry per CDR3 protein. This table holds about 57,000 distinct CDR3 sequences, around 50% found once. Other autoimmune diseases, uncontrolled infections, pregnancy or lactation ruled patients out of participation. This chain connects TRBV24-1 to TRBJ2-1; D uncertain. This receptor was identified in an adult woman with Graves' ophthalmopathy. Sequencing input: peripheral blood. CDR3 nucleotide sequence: TGTGCCGCCAGCGAGAGGTTGGGGAACAATGAGCAGTTCTTC. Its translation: CAASERLGNNEQFF.